This T cell receptor (beta chain) was sequenced during a study of cytomegalovirus exposure and HLA in healthy donors. Here immunoSEQ multiplex PCR was the method, and the copy in TCRdb shows in-frame clones only, minus some. The sample has some 130,000 clones, 80% to 90% seen once. CDR3 size: 17 residues. CDR1 is SEHNR, CDR2 FQNEAQ, per germline (reference sequence). The ends were cut back, 5 bases at V and 0 bases at J, with 17 bases in the middle. The sample comprised PBMCs. The source is a woman in her twenties or thirties in good health and CMV-seronegative. The V call is TRBV7-9, the J call TRBJ2-4; D uncertain. In DNA form, the CDR3 reads TGTGCCAGCAGCCCTAGGCTTGTGCTACTAGCCAAAAACATTCAGTACTTC. Its protein is CASSPRLVLLAKNIQYF.